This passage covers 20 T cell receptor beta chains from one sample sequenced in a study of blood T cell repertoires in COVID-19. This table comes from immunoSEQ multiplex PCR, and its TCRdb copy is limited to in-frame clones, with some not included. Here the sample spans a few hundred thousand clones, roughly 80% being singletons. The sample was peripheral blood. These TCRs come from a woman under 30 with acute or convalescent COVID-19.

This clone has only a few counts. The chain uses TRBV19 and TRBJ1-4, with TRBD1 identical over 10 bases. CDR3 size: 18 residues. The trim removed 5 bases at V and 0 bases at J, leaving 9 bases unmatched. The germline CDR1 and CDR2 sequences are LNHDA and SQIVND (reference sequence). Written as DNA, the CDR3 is TGTGCCAGTAGTCTCCACCGGGACAGGGGAGCAACTAATGAAAAACTGTTTTTT. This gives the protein CASSLHRDRGATNEKLFF.

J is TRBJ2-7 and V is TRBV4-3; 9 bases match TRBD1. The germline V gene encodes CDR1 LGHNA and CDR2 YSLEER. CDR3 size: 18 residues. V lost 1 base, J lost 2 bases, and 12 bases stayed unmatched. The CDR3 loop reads CASSQVAYAGTGTYEQYF. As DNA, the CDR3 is TGCGCCAGCAGCCAAGTGGCATACGCCGGGACAGGGACCTACGAGCAGTACTTC.

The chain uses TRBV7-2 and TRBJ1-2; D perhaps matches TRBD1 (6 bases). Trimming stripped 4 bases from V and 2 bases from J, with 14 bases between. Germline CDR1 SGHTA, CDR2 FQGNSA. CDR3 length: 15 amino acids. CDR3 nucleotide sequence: TGTGCCAGCAGCTACGGGGGGGCGGAAAACTATGGCTACACCTTC. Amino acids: CASSYGGAENYGYTF. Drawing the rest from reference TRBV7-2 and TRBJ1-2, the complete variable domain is GAGVSQSPSNKVTEKGKDVELRCDPISGHTALYWYRQSLGQGLEFLIYFQGNSAPDKSGLPSDRFSAERTGGSVSTLTIQRTQQEDSAVYLCASSYGGAENYGYTFGSGTRLTVV.

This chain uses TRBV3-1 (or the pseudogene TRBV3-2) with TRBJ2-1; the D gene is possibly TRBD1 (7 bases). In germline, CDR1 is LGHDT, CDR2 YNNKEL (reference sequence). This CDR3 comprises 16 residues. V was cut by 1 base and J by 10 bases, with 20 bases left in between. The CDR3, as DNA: TGTGCCAGCAGCCAAGGGGGTTTCGGACAGGACTACGAGCAGTTCTTC. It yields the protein CASSQGGFGQDYEQFF.

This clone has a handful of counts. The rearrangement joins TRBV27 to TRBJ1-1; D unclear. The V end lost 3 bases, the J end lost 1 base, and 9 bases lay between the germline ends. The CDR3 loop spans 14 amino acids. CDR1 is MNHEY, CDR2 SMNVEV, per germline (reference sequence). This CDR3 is CASSLHTPNTEAFF. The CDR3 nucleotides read TGTGCCAGCAGTTTGCACACACCGAACACTGAAGCTTTCTTT.

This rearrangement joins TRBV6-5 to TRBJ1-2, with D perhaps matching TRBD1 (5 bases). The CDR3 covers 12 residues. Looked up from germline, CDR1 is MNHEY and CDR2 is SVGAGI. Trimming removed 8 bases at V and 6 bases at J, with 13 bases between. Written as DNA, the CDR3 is TGTGCCAGCGGGCAGGGAGGGGATGGCTACACCTTC. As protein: CASGQGGDGYTF.

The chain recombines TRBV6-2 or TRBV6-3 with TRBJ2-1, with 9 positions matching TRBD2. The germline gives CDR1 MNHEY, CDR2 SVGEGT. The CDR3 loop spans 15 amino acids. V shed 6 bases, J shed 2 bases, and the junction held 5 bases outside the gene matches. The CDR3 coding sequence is TGTGCCAGCAGCAGACTAGCGGTCACCTACAATGAGCAGTTCTTC. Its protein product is CASSRLAVTYNEQFF.

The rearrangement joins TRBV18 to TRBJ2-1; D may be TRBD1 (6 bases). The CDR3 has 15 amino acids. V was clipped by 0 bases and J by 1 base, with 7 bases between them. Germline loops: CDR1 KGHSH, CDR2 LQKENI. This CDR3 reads CASSPPDRSYNEQFF. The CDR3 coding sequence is TGTGCCAGCTCACCACCGGACAGATCCTACAATGAGCAGTTCTTC.

The CDR3 is CASSTPTGYGGQPQHF. CDR3 coding DNA: TGTGCCAGCAGTACTCCAACAGGGTACGGCGGTCAGCCCCAGCATTTT. The chain joins TRBV28 to TRBJ1-5, with D possibly matching TRBD1 (6 bases). Germline CDR1 is MDHEN and CDR2 is SYDVKM. V was clipped by 5 bases and J by 6 bases, with 20 bases between them. CDR3 length equals 16 residues.

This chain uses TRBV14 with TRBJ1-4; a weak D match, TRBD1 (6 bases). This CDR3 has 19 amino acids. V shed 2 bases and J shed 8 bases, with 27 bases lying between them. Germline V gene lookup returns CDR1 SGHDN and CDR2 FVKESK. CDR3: CASSQHPRSGVGLREKLFF. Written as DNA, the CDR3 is TGTGCCAGCAGCCAACATCCCCGCTCAGGGGTGGGTTTACGGGAAAAACTGTTTTTT.

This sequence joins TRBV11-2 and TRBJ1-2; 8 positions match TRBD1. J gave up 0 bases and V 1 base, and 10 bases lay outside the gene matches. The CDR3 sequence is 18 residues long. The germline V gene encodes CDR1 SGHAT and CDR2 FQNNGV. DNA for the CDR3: TGTGCCAGCAGCTTAGTGGGGGCGGGGACAGGAGCTAACTATGGCTACACCTTC. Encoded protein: CASSLVGAGTGANYGYTF.

In DNA form, the CDR3 reads TGTGCCATCAGTGAAGGACAGGGTCGGGGGAACACTGAAGCTTTCTTT. This translates into CAISEGQGRGNTEAFF. J is TRBJ1-1 and V is TRBV10-3, with TRBD1 identical over 8 bases. The CDR3 has 16 residues. Trimming removed 3 bases from V and 1 base from J; junction bases left unmatched: 7. Germline-derived CDR1 and CDR2 are ENHRY and SYGVKD.

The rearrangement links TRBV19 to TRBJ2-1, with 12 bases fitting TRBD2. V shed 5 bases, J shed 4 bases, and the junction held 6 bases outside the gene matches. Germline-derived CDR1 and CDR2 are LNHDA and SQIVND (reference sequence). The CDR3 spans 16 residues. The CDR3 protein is CASSGFGTSGYNEQFF. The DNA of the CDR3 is TGTGCCAGTAGTGGGTTCGGGACTAGCGGGTACAATGAGCAGTTCTTC.

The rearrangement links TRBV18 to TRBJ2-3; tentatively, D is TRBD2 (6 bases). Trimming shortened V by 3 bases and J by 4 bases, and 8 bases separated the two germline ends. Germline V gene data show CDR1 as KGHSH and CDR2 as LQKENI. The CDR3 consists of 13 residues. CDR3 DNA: TGTGCCAGCTCACCCCGGGACTCAGATACGCAGTATTTT. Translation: CASSPRDSDTQYF. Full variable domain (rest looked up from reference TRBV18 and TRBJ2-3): NAGVMQNPRHLVRRRGQEARLRCSPMKGHSHVYWYRQLPEEGLKFMVYLQKENIIDESGMPKERFSAEFPKEGPSILRIQQVVRGDSAAYFCASSPRDSDTQYFGPGTRLTVL.

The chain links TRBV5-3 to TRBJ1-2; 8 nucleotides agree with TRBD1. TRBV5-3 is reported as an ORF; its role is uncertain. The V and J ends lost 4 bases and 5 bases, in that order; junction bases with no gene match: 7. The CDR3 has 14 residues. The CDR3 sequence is CARSRDRSRYGYTF. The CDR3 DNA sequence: TGTGCCAGAAGCCGGGACAGGTCAAGGTATGGCTACACCTTC.

The CDR3 sequence is CATSATASGSFEQYF. CDR3 DNA sequence: TGTGCCACCAGCGCAACGGCTAGCGGGAGTTTTGAGCAGTACTTC. This chain joins TRBV15 and TRBJ2-7; TRBD2 agrees at 10 bases. Trimming took 5 bases from V and 7 from J; bases not matched to a gene: 11. The CDR3 covers 15 residues. Per germline, CDR1 LNHNV and CDR2 YYDKDF (reference sequence). The whole variable domain, filled in from reference TRBV15 and TRBJ2-7, reads DAMVIQNPRYQVTQFGKPVTLSCSQTLNHNVMYWYQQKSSQAPKLLFHYYDKDFNNEADTPDNFQSRRPNTSFCFLDIRSPGLGDTAMYLCATSATASGSFEQYFGPGTRLTVT.

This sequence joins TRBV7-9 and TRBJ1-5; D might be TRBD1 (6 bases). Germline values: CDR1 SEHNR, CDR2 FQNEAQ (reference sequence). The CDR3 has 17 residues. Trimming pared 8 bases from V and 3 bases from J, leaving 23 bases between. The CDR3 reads CASGRGKGGGNNQPQHF. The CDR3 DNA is TGTGCCAGCGGGCGTGGCAAGGGAGGGGGGAACAATCAGCCCCAGCATTTT.

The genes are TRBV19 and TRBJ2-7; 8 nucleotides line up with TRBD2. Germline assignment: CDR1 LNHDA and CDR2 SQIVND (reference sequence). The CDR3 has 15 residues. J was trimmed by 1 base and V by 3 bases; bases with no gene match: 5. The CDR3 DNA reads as TGTGCCAGTAGTATTCGGGCGGGAGGATCCTACGAGCAGTACTTC. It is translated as CASSIRAGGSYEQYF.

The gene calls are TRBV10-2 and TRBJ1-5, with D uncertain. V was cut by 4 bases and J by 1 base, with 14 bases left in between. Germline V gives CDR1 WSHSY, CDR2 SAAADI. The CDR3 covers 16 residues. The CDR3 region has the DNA TGCGCCAGCAGTGTGGGAGGACTGAGAAGCAATCAGCCCCAGCATTTT. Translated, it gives CASSVGGLRSNQPQHF.

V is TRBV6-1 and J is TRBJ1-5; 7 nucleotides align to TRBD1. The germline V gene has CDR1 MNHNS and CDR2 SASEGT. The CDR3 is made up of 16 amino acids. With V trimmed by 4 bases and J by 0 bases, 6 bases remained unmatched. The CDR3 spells CASSGEQGYSNQPQHF. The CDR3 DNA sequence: TGTGCCAGCAGTGGGGAACAGGGGTATAGCAATCAGCCCCAGCATTTT.